These 19 T cell receptor beta chains were sequenced from one sample in a study of T cell responses to AZD1222 COVID-19 vaccine. Assay: immunoSEQ multiplex PCR; the TCRdb copy retains only in-frame clones and omits some. In the table there are approximately 110,000 clones, around 92% of which are singletons. The sample in question was peripheral blood, obtained 28 days after the second AZD1222 dose. These TCRs come from an adult who received the AZD1222 COVID-19 vaccine.

V and J are TRBV5-5 and TRBJ2-3; D is possibly TRBD2 (5 bases). Germline V CDR1 and CDR2: SGHKS, YYEKEE (reference sequence). Trimming took 0 bases from V and 2 from J, leaving 7 bases between them. The length of the CDR3 is 14 residues. The CDR3 DNA sequence: TGTGCCAGCAGCTTGGCACTAGACACAGATACGCAGTATTTT. Its protein product is CASSLALDTDTQYF. The variable domain in full, with the rest retrieved from reference TRBV5-5 and TRBJ2-3, is DAGVTQSPTHLIKTRGQQVTLRCSPISGHKSVSWYQQVLGQGPQFIFQYYEKEERGRGNFPDRFSARQFPNYSSELNVNALLLGDSALYLCASSLALDTDTQYFGPGTRLTVL.

The rearrangement joins TRBV9 to TRBJ1-1; D is ambiguous. V was clipped by 3 bases and J by 8 bases, with 14 bases between them. The CDR3 has 13 amino acids. The germline V gene encodes CDR1 SGDLS and CDR2 YYNGEE. CDR3 nucleotide sequence: TGTGCCAGCAGCGCCCGTCAAGAAAAAGAAGCTTTCTTT. This gives the protein CASSARQEKEAFF. Full variable domain (missing parts from reference TRBV9 and TRBJ1-1): DSGVTQTPKHLITATGQRVTLRCSPRSGDLSVYWYQQSLDQGLQFLIQYYNGEERAKGNILERFSAQQFPDLHSELNLSSLELGDSALYFCASSARQEKEAFFGQGTRLTVV.

In DNA form, the CDR3 reads TGTGCCAGCTCCCCGCAGGGGGACTCACCCCTCCACTTT. Protein product: CASSPQGDSPLHF. The V call is TRBV18, the J call TRBJ1-6, with TRBD1 matching over 7 bases. The CDR3 spans 13 residues. Trimming cost V 6 bases and J 10 bases; bases outside gene matches: 6. Germline-derived CDR1 and CDR2 are KGHSH and LQKENI.

J is TRBJ2-7 and V is TRBV15; 12 bases are shared with TRBD1. This CDR3 is built from 15 residues. Germline V gives CDR1 LNHNV, CDR2 YYDKDF (reference sequence). The trim removed 3 bases at V and 5 bases at J, leaving 5 bases unmatched. The CDR3: CATSSGTGGFDEQYF. The DNA for the CDR3 is TGTGCCACCAGCAGCGGGACAGGGGGCTTCGACGAGCAGTACTTC. Variable domain in full (rest from reference TRBV15 and TRBJ2-7): DAMVIQNPRYQVTQFGKPVTLSCSQTLNHNVMYWYQQKSSQAPKLLFHYYDKDFNNEADTPDNFQSRRPNTSFCFLDIRSPGLGDTAMYLCATSSGTGGFDEQYFGPGTRLTVT.

J is TRBJ2-1 and V is TRBV14, with 7 bases lining up with TRBD2. Per germline, CDR1 SGHDN and CDR2 FVKESK. Trimming at V came to 5 bases and at J to 4 bases, leaving 8 bases not matched to a gene. The CDR3 is 15 residues long. CDR3 nucleotides: TGTGCCAGCAGCTCATACAGCGGGGATTACAATGAGCAGTTCTTC. Protein sequence: CASSSYSGDYNEQFF. Supplemented by reference TRBV14 and TRBJ2-1, the full variable domain reads EAGVTQFPSHSVIEKGQTVTLRCDPISGHDNLYWYRRVMGKEIKFLLHFVKESKQDESGMPNNRFLAERTGGTYSTLKVQPAELEDSGVYFCASSSYSGDYNEQFFGPGTRLTVL.

This chain joins TRBV7-2 and TRBJ2-7, with D possibly TRBD1 on 6 matching bases. This CDR3 region has 13 residues. V was trimmed by 1 base and J by 3 bases, leaving 7 bases between them. The germline V gene has CDR1 SGHTA and CDR2 FQGNSA. The CDR3 reads CASSLGTVYEQYF. CDR3 in DNA: TGTGCCAGCAGCTTAGGGACAGTCTACGAGCAGTACTTC.

This rearrangement joins TRBV4-2 to TRBJ1-2, with D possibly TRBD1 on 5 matching bases. CDR1 and CDR2 (germline): LGHNA, YNFKEQ. There are 15 residues in the CDR3. V lost 0 bases to trimming and J lost 4 bases, with 12 bases between them. CDR3 residues: CASSQDQGRIYGYTF. CDR3 coding DNA: TGTGCCAGCAGCCAAGATCAGGGACGGATCTATGGCTACACCTTC.

The chain joins TRBV14 to TRBJ1-2; no firm D call. CDR3 length: 16 amino acids. The germline gives CDR1 SGHDN, CDR2 FVKESK. Trimming removed 5 bases at V and 8 bases at J, with 24 bases between. The CDR3 coding sequence is TGTGCCAGCAGCTATAGTCGCTCTGGCCCTACGGGGGGCTACACCTTC. Its translation is CASSYSRSGPTGGYTF.

The V gene is TRBV3-1 (or the pseudogene TRBV3-2), the J gene TRBJ1-1; D gene ambiguous. V was cut by 4 bases and J by 3 bases, with 9 bases left in between. The CDR3 is 13 amino acids. Germline CDR1 reads LGHDT; CDR2 reads YNNKEL (reference sequence). CDR3 DNA: TGTGCCAGCAGCCTTCAAAGGGACACTGAAGCTTTCTTT. It codes for CASSLQRDTEAFF.

The gene calls are TRBV28 and TRBJ1-1; perhaps TRBD1 as D (6 bases). With 5 bases removed from V and 5 bases from J, the gap between germline ends came to 27 bases. The CDR3 consists of 18 residues. The germline CDR1 and CDR2 sequences are MDHEN and SYDVKM. In DNA, the CDR3 is TGTGCCAGCAGTCACAATCCCGTCGTTACAGGGTCGGGAACTGAAGCTTTCTTT. Translation gives CASSHNPVVTGSGTEAFF.

The V and J genes are TRBV6-5 and TRBJ1-5, with 8 nucleotides matching TRBD1. V trimming: 6 bases; J trimming: 4 bases; junction bases outside the gene matches: 2. The CDR3 spans 13 residues. The V gene's germline CDR1 is MNHEY and CDR2 SVGAGI. CDR3 sequence: CASRWDRNQPQHF. DNA for the CDR3: TGTGCCAGCAGATGGGACAGGAATCAGCCCCAGCATTTT.

The CDR3 here is CASSSRPLGGAGSGANVLTF. CDR3 sequence (DNA): TGTGCCAGCAGTTCGCGCCCCTTAGGCGGGGCTGGCTCTGGGGCCAACGTCCTGACTTTC. This chain uses TRBV27 with TRBJ2-6; tentatively, D is TRBD2 (6 bases). The CDR3 contains 20 residues. Germline CDR1 and CDR2: MNHEY and SMNVEV (reference sequence). Between the trimmed V and J ends, which lost 4 bases and 0 bases, there was a span of 22 bases.

This chain connects TRBV19 to TRBJ1-5; 8 bases match TRBD1. There are 14 residues in the CDR3. The V segment lost 8 bases and the J segment 7 bases; nucleotides outside the gene matches: 10. Germline CDR1 is LNHDA and CDR2 is SQIVND (reference sequence). The CDR3 here is CASGDRLGRQPQHF. CDR3 DNA: TGTGCCAGTGGGGACAGGCTGGGAAGACAGCCCCAGCATTTT.

The V gene is TRBV29-1, the J gene TRBJ2-3; D may be TRBD1 (5 bases). There are 11 residues in the CDR3. Trimming shortened V by 7 bases and J by 0 bases, and 5 bases separated the two germline ends. Looked up from germline, CDR1 is SQVTM and CDR2 is ANQGSEA. Here the CDR3 reads CSGQSTDTQYF. The CDR3 nucleotides read TGCAGCGGACAGAGCACAGATACGCAGTATTTT.

The J gene is TRBJ2-6, the V gene TRBV6-1; D ambiguous. This CDR3 comprises 14 residues. The germline V and J ends were trimmed by 0 bases and 4 bases, with 4 bases remaining between them. Germline V gives CDR1 MNHNS, CDR2 SASEGT. This CDR3 is CASSEAAGANVLTF. The CDR3 nucleotides are TGTGCCAGCAGTGAAGCTGCCGGGGCCAACGTCCTGACTTTC.

The chain couples TRBV10-3 to TRBJ1-1, with D perhaps TRBD1 (6 bases). The germline V gene has CDR1 ENHRY and CDR2 SYGVKD. The CDR3 extends over 13 amino acids. Trimming stripped 10 bases from V and 3 bases from J, with 15 bases between. The CDR3 DNA is TGTGCCACCTTCTCGGGACACGACACTGAAGCTTTCTTT. It encodes CATFSGHDTEAFF.

V gene TRBV2 combines with J gene TRBJ2-7; 16 positions match TRBD2. The trim removed 8 bases at V and 2 bases at J, leaving 3 bases unmatched. The germline CDR1 and CDR2 sequences are SNHLY and FYNNEI. The CDR3 has 15 residues. The CDR3 DNA is TGTGCCAGCGAGGGGACTAGCGGGAGGGCCTACGAGCAGTACTTC. Translation: CASEGTSGRAYEQYF.

The gene calls are TRBV12-5 and TRBJ2-7; 8 bases fit TRBD1. CDR1 and CDR2 (germline): LGHNT, FRNRAP. The CDR3 loop spans 16 amino acids. J gave up 1 base and V 3 bases, and 8 bases lay outside the gene matches. The DNA for the CDR3 is TGTGCTAGTGGTTTCCGGGACAGGCCTTTTTCCTACGAGCAGTACTTC. It specifies CASGFRDRPFSYEQYF. Supplemented by reference TRBV12-5 and TRBJ2-7, the full variable domain reads DARVTQTPRHKVTEMGQEVTMRCQPILGHNTVFWYRQTMMQGLELLAYFRNRAPLDDSGMPKDRFSAEMPDATLATLKIQPSEPRDSAVYFCASGFRDRPFSYEQYFGPGTRLTVT.

The rearrangement uses TRBV11-3 and TRBJ2-2; possibly TRBD1 for D (6 bases). CDR1 and CDR2 from the germline V gene are SGHNT and YENEEA. The CDR3 has 17 residues. V lost 0 bases and J lost 4, with 15 bases in between. CDR3 protein: CASSLDLWGLSTGELFF. CDR3 bases: TGTGCCAGCAGCTTAGATCTCTGGGGGCTGAGCACCGGGGAGCTGTTTTTT. Filled out from reference TRBV11-3 and TRBJ2-2, the complete variable domain reads EAGVVQSPRYKIIEKKQPVAFWCNPISGHNTLYWYLQNLGQGPELLIRYENEEAVDDSQLPKDRFSAERLKGVDSTLKIQPAELGDSAVYLCASSLDLWGLSTGELFFGEGSRLTVL.